The source of this T cell receptor (beta chain) is a study of regulatory T cells in long-lasting Graves disease. Combining iRepertoire HTBI primers with Arm-PCR of CDR3 regions, the authors built TCR beta libraries. MiXCR, run by TCRdb on the multiplex PCR reads, gives a single entry per CDR3 protein. The sample includes hundreds of thousands of distinct CDR3 sequences, roughly 15% seen only once; the top ten take about 18%. Study-wide points: Persistent disease showed a preference for TRBV28, TRBJ1-2 and TRBJ2-5. The study examined only peripheral blood, not thyroid tissue.

Time point specified: newly diagnosed GD, antithyroid drugs for less than 3 months. PBMC-derived RNA was used for the TCR library. The patient group derived from an endocrinology department in Xi'an, China. Germline V lookup: CDR1 MNHNS, CDR2 SASEGT. The germline V and J ends were trimmed by 1 base and 0 bases, with 10 bases remaining between them. There are 15 residues in the CDR3. This clonotype was observed many times. Its antigen is as yet unknown. These sequences were also reported in another study, on T cells in Graves' hyperthyroidism and ophthalmopathy. That source adds: In the blood, most expanded thyroid clonotypes above 0.001 appeared as well.

The chain carries TRBV6-1 and TRBJ2-7; D is unclear. Sequences were derived from peripheral blood mononuclear cells (PBMCs), sampled at new diagnosis, from a patient treated with antithyroid drugs. The sequence was obtained from a woman under 40 with Graves disease. The CDR3 reads CASSEGPISSYEQYF. DNA for the CDR3: TGTGCCAGCAGTGAAGGCCCCATTAGCTCCTACGAGCAGTACTTC.